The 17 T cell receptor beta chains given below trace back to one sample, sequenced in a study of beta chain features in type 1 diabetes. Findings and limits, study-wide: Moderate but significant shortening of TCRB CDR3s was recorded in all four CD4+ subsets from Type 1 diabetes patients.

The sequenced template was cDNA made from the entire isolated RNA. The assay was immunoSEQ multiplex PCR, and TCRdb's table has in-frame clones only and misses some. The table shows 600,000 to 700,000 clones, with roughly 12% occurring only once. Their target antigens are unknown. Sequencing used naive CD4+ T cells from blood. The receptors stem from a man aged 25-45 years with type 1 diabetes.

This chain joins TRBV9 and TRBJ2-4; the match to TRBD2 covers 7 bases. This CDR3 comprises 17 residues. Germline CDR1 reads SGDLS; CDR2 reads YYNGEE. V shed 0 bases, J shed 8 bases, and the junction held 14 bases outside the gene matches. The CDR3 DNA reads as TGTGCCAGCAGCGTAGGGCCCAGCGGGATCAGAAATGACATTCAGTACTTC. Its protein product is CASSVGPSGIRNDIQYF.

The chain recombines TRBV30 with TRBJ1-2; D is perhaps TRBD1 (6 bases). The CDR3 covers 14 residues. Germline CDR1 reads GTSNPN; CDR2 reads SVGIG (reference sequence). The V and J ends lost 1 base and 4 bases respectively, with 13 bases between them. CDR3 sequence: CAWSATGDFYGYTF. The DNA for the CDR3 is TGTGCCTGGAGTGCGACAGGAGATTTCTATGGCTACACCTTC. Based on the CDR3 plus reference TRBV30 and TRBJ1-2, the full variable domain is SQTIHQWPATLVQPVGSPLSLECTVEGTSNPNLYWYRQAAGRGLQLLFYSVGIGQISSEVPQNLSASRPQDRQFILSSKKLLLSDSGFYLCAWSATGDFYGYTFGSGTRLTVV.

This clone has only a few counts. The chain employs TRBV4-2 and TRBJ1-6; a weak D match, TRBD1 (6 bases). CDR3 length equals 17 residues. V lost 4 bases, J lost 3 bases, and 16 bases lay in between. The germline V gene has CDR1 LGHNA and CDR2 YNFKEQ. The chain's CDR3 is CASSPRQAWDYNSPLHF. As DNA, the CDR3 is TGTGCCAGCAGCCCTAGACAGGCCTGGGACTATAATTCACCCCTCCACTTT.

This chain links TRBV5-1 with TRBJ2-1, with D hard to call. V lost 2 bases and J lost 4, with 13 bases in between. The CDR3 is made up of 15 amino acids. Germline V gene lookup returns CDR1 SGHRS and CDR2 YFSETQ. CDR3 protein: CASSFGYQIYNEQFF. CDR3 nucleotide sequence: TGCGCCAGCAGCTTTGGCTACCAGATATACAATGAGCAGTTCTTC. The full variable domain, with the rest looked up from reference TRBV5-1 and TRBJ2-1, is KAGVTQTPRYLIKTRGQQVTLSCSPISGHRSVSWYQQTPGQGLQFLFEYFSETQRNKGNFPGRFSGRQFSNSRSEMNVSTLELGDSALYLCASSFGYQIYNEQFFGPGTRLTVL.

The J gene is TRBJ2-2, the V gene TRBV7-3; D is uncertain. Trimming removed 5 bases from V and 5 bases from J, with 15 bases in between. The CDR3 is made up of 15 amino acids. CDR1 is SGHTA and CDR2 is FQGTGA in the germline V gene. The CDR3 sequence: CASSPTPVGTGELFF. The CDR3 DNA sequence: TGTGCCAGCAGCCCGACCCCGGTAGGGACCGGGGAGCTGTTTTTT. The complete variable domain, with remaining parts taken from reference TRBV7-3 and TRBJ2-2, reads GAGVSQTPSNKVTEKGKYVELRCDPISGHTALYWYRQSLGQGPEFLIYFQGTGAADDSGLPNDRFFAVRPEGSVSTLKIQRTERGDSAVYLCASSPTPVGTGELFFGEGSRLTVL.

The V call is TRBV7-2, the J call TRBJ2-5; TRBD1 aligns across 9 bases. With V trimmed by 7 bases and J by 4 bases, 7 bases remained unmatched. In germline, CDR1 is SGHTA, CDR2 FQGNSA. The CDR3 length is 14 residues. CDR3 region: CASTTGQGRETQYF. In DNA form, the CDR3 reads TGTGCCAGCACCACCGGACAGGGGCGAGAGACCCAGTACTTC.

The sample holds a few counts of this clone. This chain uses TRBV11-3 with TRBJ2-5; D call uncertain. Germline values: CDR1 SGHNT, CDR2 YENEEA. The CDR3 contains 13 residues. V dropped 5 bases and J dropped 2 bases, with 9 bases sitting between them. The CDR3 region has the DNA TGTGCCAGCAGCCCGTTGGAGCAAGAGACCCAGTACTTC. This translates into CASSPLEQETQYF.

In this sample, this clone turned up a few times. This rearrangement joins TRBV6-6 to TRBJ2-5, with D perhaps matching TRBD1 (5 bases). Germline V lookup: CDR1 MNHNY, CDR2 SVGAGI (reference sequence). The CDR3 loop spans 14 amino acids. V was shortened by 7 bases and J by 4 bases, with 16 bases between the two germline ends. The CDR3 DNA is TGTGCCAGCATTAACGGGCCAGGGCCAGAGACCCAGTACTTC. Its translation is CASINGPGPETQYF.

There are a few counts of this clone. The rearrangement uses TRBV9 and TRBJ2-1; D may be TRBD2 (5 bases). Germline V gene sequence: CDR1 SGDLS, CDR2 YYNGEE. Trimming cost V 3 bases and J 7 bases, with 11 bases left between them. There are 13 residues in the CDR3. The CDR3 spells CASSETRQNEQFF. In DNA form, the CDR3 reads TGTGCCAGCAGCGAAACTAGGCAGAATGAGCAGTTCTTC.

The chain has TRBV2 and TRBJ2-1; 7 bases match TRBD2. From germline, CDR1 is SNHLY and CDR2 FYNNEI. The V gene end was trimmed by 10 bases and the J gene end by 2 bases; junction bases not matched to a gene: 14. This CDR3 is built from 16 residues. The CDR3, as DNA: TGTGCCACCTCAGAGGGGCTAGCGGATACCTACAATGAGCAGTTCTTC. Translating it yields CATSEGLADTYNEQFF.

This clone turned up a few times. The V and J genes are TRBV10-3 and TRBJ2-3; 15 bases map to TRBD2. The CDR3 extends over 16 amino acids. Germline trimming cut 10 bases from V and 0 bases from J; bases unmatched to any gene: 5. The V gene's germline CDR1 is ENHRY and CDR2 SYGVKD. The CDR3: CATGLAGGSSTDTQYF. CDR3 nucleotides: TGTGCCACTGGACTAGCGGGGGGGAGTAGCACAGATACGCAGTATTTT.

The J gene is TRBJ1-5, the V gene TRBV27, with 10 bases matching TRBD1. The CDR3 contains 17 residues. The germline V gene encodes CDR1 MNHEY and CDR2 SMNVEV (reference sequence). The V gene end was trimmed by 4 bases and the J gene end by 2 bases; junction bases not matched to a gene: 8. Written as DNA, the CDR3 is TGTGCCAGCAGTTCACTGGTCGGGACAGGGGGCAATCAGCCCCAGCATTTT. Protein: CASSSLVGTGGNQPQHF.

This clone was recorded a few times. The CDR3 DNA reads TGCGCCAGCAGCTCCGGATTGGACAGGGCAACCTACGAGCAGTACTTC. This translates into CASSSGLDRATYEQYF. The chain has TRBV5-1 and TRBJ2-7, with 8 bases fitting TRBD1. V gave up 3 bases and J gave up 2 bases; unmatched junction bases: 10. The CDR3 has 16 residues. CDR1 and CDR2 from the germline V gene are SGHRS and YFSETQ.

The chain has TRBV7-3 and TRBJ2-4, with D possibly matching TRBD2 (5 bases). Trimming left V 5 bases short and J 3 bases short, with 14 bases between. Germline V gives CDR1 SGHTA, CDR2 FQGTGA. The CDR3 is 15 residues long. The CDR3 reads CASSLEGSIKNIQYF. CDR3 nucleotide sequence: TGTGCCAGCAGCCTCGAGGGTAGCATCAAAAACATTCAGTACTTC.

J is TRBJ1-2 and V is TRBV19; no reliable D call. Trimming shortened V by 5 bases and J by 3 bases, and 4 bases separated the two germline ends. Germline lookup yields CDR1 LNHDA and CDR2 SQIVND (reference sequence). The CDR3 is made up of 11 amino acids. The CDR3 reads CASSWHYGYTF. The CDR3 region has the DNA TGTGCCAGTAGTTGGCACTATGGCTACACCTTC.

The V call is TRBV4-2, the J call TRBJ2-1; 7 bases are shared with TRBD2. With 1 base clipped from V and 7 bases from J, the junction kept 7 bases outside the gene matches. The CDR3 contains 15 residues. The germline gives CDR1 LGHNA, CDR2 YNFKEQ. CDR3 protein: CASSQAGGIVNEQFF. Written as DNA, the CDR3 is TGTGCCAGCAGCCAAGCCGGGGGGATTGTAAATGAGCAGTTCTTC.

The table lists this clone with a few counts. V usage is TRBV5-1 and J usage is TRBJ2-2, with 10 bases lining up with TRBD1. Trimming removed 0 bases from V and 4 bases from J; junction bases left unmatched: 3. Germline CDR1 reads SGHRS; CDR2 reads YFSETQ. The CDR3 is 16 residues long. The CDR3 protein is CASSLDGTGVTGELFF. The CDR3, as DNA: TGCGCCAGCAGCTTGGACGGGACAGGGGTCACCGGGGAGCTGTTTTTT. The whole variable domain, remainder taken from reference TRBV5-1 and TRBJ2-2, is KAGVTQTPRYLIKTRGQQVTLSCSPISGHRSVSWYQQTPGQGLQFLFEYFSETQRNKGNFPGRFSGRQFSNSRSEMNVSTLELGDSALYLCASSLDGTGVTGELFFGEGSRLTVL.